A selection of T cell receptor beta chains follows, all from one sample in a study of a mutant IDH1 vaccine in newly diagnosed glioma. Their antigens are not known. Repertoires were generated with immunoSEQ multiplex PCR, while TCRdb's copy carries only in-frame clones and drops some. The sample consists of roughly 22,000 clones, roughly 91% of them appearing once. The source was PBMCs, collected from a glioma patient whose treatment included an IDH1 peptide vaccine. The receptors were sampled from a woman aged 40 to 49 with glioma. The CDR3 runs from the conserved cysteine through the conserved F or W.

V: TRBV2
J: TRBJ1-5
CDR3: CASSVGGGNQPQHF

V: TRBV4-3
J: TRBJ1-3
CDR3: CASSAQPGTVGNTIYF

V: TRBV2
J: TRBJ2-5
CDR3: CASSELAASRETQYF

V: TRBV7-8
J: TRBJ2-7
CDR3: CASATNSYEQYF

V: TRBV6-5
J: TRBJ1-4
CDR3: CAIIEDRALEKLFF

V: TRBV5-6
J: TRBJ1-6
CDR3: CASSLSVTGKNSPLHF

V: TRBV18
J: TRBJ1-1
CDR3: CASSRDRVNTEAFF

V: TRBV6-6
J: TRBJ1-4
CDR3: CASSYSPSTNEKLFF

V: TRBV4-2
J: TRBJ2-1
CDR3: CASSQMPELAPPEQFF

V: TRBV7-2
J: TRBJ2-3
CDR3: CASSLGGGYTDTQYF

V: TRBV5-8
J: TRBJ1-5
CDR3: CASRKTGTEQPQHF

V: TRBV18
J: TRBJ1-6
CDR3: CASSPFRPDLDSPLHF

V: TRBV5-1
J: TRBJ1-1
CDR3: CASSPGRLMNTEAFF

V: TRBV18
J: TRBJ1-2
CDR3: CASSPTEDPYGYTF

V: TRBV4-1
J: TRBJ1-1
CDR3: CASTDLNTEAFF

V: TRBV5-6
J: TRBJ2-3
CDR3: CASSFTSGTDTQYF

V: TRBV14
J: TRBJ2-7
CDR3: CASSHSAGFGYEQYF

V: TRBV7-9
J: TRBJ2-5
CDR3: CASSLVSQVRRQETQYF

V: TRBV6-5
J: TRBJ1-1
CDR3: CASRAGYTEAFF

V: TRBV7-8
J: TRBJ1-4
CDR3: CASSVSRTGVEKLFF

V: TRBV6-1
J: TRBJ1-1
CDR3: CASTETGMNTEAFF

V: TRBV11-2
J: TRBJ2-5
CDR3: CASRADGLARAPVTQYF

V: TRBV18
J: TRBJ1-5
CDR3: CASSPAGQVSNQPQHF

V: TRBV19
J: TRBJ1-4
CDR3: CASSPAQRGEKLFF

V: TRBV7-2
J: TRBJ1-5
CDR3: CASSHPTQGNQPQHF

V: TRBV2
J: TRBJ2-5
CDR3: CASSALAGQETQYF

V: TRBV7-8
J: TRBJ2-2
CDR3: CASIEYSGGRTGELFF

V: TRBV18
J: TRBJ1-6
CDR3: CASSTQGADGSPLHF

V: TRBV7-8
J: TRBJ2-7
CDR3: CASSSDRVTYEQYF

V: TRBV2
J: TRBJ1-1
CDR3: CASGILKNTEAFF

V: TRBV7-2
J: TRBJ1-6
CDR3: CASSSQAGINSPLHF

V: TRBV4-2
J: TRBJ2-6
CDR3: CASSQQLLGQGLSGANVLTF

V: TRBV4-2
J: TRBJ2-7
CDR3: CASSQDLSGGAYEQYF

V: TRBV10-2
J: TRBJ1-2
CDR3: CASSEVVSMNYGYTF

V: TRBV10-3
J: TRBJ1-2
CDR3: CAISESGQGFGYTF

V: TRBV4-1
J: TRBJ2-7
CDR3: CASSLDSAYEQYF

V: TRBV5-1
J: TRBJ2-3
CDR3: CASSLGPSTSTDTQYF

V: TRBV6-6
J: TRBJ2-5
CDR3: CASSYSRHSQETQYF

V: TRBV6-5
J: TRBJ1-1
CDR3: CASRPGPEGTEAFF

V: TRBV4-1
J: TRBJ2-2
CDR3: CASSPQVAGGSGGELFF

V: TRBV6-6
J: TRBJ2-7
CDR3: CASSYSTGHEQYF

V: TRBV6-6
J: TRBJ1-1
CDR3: CASSYGRNTEAFF

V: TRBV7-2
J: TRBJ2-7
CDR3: CASSSREGFLEQYF

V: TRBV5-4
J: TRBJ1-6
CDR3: CASNAQGPSYNSPLHF

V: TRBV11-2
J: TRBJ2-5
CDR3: CASSPGLAEETQYF

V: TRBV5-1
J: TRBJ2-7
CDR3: CASHSGRGSYEQYF

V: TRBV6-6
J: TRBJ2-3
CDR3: CASGPGARGTDTQYF

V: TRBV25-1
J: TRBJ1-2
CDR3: CASSEGTGGAFGYTF

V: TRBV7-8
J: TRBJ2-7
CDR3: CASSVDRASSYEQYF

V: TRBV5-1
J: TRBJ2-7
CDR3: CASSLSMGGRGEQYF

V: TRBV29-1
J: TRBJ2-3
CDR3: CSVRWDTDTQYF

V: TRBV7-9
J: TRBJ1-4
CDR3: CASSHGQQNEKLFF

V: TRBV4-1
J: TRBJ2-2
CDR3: CASSPARVTGELFF

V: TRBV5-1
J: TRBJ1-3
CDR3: CASSLTGYSGNTIYF

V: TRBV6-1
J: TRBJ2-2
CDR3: CASRQVAGELFF